The 7 T cell receptor beta chains given below trace back to one sample, sequenced in a study of cytomegalovirus exposure and HLA in healthy donors. The data were produced by immunoSEQ multiplex PCR, yet TCRdb's version contains in-frame clones alone and is incomplete. The sample comprises 170,000 or so clones, approximately 84% of which are singletons, and approximately 2.9% rests with the top ten. What was sequenced was PBMCs. The source is a woman aged 18-30 years in good health and CMV-seropositive.

This clone was detected once. The chain uses TRBV5-1 and TRBJ1-2, with 7 bases lining up with TRBD1. Per germline, CDR1 SGHRS and CDR2 YFSETQ. V was clipped by 0 bases and J by 10 bases; unmatched bases: 12. The CDR3 consists of 15 residues. In DNA, the CDR3 is TGCGCCAGCAGCTTGGCCGTACAGGGGATTGGTGTCTACACCTTC. This codes for CASSLAVQGIGVYTF.

The chain links TRBV5-1 to TRBJ2-2; D perhaps matches TRBD1 (5 bases). Per germline, CDR1 SGHRS and CDR2 YFSETQ. The CDR3 sequence is 14 residues long. V lost 1 base to trimming and J lost 2 bases, with 6 bases between them. This chain's CDR3 is CASSLTGNTGELFF. In nucleotides, the CDR3 is TGCGCCAGCAGCTTGACAGGAAACACCGGGGAGCTGTTTTTT.

This rearrangement joins TRBV4-3 to TRBJ1-5; possibly TRBD1 for D (5 bases). The CDR3 is made up of 15 amino acids. CDR1 and CDR2 (germline): LGHNA, YSLEER. The ends were cut back, 2 bases at V and 6 bases at J, with 14 bases in the middle. CDR3 sequence: CASSQSWSGGQPQHF. The DNA of the CDR3 is TGCGCCAGCAGCCAATCCTGGTCCGGGGGTCAGCCCCAGCATTTT.

The V call is TRBV4-2, the J call TRBJ2-1; 8 bases agree with TRBD2. V trimming: 0 bases; J trimming: 6 bases; junction bases outside the gene matches: 7. Germline V gene sequence: CDR1 LGHNA, CDR2 YNFKEQ. The CDR3 consists of 16 residues. CDR3 DNA: TGTGCCAGCAGCCAAGAGGCCGGGGGGGTTGTCAATGAGCAGTTCTTC. Translation: CASSQEAGGVVNEQFF.

V is TRBV7-3 and J is TRBJ2-2, with 8 bases identical to TRBD1. Germline-derived CDR1 and CDR2 are SGHTA and FQGTGA. Trimming cost V 3 bases and J 1 base; bases outside gene matches: 7. CDR3 length: 17 residues. The CDR3 bases are TGTGCCAGCAGCTTCACAGGGGGGACACAGAACACCGGGGAGCTGTTTTTT. Encoded protein: CASSFTGGTQNTGELFF.

The V and J genes are TRBV5-1 and TRBJ2-7, with 9 nucleotides matching TRBD2. CDR3 length: 16 residues. Germline CDR1 SGHRS, CDR2 YFSETQ. The V segment lost 4 bases and the J segment 2 bases; nucleotides outside the gene matches: 10. CDR3 residues: CASSQITSGPTYEQYF. DNA for the CDR3: TGCGCCAGCAGCCAAATAACTAGCGGGCCCACCTACGAGCAGTACTTC.

The V and J genes are TRBV9 and TRBJ2-7; 7 positions agree with TRBD2. Germline V gives CDR1 SGDLS, CDR2 YYNGEE. The CDR3 totals 15 residues. Trimming took 0 bases from V and 2 from J; bases not matched to a gene: 5. The CDR3 sequence: CASSVESGGTYEQYF. The CDR3 DNA reads as TGTGCCAGCAGCGTAGAGTCGGGGGGAACCTACGAGCAGTACTTC.